One sample yielded the 21 T cell receptor beta chains listed below, sequenced in a study of T cell responses to AZD1222 COVID-19 vaccine (dated by TCRdb to about 2021). Libraries were made using the immunoSEQ multiplex PCR assay. TCRdb holds this immuneACCESS table with in-frame rearrangements only. Some clones are missing; in checked studies, unresolved V genes explain under half, and the rest has no known cause. The sample table records some 90,000 clones; 65% to 90% of these occur just once. 6% to 9% of the sample comes from the top ten. This specimen's time point label, per the study, means: baseline before first vaccination. The source was peripheral blood, collected on day 0 of AZD1222 vaccination. The receptors originated from an adult in good health.

The table lists this clone with a count of one. V is TRBV12-3 or TRBV12-4 and J is TRBJ2-7; D gene unclear. The CDR3 loop spans 12 amino acids. V shed 3 bases and J shed 6 bases, with 9 bases lying between them. The chain's CDR3 is CASSFGRVEQYF. In nucleotides, the CDR3 is TGTGCCAGCAGTTTTGGTCGGGTCGAGCAGTACTTC.

The CDR3 loop reads CASRRGRANLDTQYF. CDR3 DNA: TGTGCCAGCAGACGCGGGAGGGCCAACCTAGATACGCAGTATTTT. The chain recombines TRBV21-1 with TRBJ2-3; the table's D call of TRBD2 was not tested on the DNA. TRBV21-1 is assigned pseudogene status. This CDR3 spans 15 amino acids.

This clone was detected only a few times. This chain connects TRBV19 to TRBJ1-5, with TRBD1 identical over 7 bases. From germline, CDR1 is LNHDA and CDR2 SQIVND (reference sequence). V shed 5 bases and J 9 bases; nucleotides not matched to a gene: 10. This CDR3 region has 14 residues. In DNA form, the CDR3 reads TGTGCCAGTAGTCTAGGGACAGAGGTAGGGCCCCAGCATTTT. Amino acid sequence: CASSLGTEVGPQHF.

The J gene is TRBJ1-1, the V gene TRBV5-4; unclear D gene. CDR1 and CDR2 from the germline V gene are SGHNT and YYREEE (reference sequence). This CDR3 region has 14 residues. V was cut by 0 bases and J by 4 bases, with 10 bases left in between. CDR3 protein: CASSLDRRSTEAFF. In nucleotides, the CDR3 is TGTGCCAGCAGCTTGGACCGAAGGTCCACTGAAGCTTTCTTT. The full variable domain, with the rest looked up from reference TRBV5-4 and TRBJ1-1, is ETGVTQSPTHLIKTRGQQVTLRCSSQSGHNTVSWYQQALGQGPQFIFQYYREEENGRGNFPPRFSGLQFPNYSSELNVNALELDDSALYLCASSLDRRSTEAFFGQGTRLTVV.

The V gene is TRBV10-3, the J gene TRBJ2-7; maybe TRBD1 (5 bases). Trimming removed 6 bases from V and 3 bases from J, with 6 bases in between. Per germline, CDR1 ENHRY and CDR2 SYGVKD. The CDR3 loop spans 11 amino acids. The CDR3 sequence: CAIRDNYEQYF. The CDR3 DNA sequence: TGTGCCATCAGGGACAACTACGAGCAGTACTTC.

This clone was seen a handful of times. The chain joins TRBV18 to TRBJ2-5; D is perhaps TRBD1 (5 bases). Trimming took 1 base from V and 2 from J, leaving 14 bases between them. The CDR3 extends over 16 amino acids. CDR1 KGHSH and CDR2 LQKENI come from the germline V gene. The CDR3 nucleotides read TGTGCCAGCTCACCACGGCAGCAGGGCGAACAAGAGACCCAGTACTTC. Its translation: CASSPRQQGEQETQYF.

In nucleotides, the CDR3 is TGTGCCAGCAGCCCGGGACTAGCAGGTCCCCTCGAGCAGTACTTC. This sequence encodes CASSPGLAGPLEQYF. V usage is TRBV28 and J usage is TRBJ2-7; 9 bases align to TRBD2. Trimming at V came to 6 bases and at J to 6 bases, leaving 12 bases not matched to a gene. Germline V gives CDR1 MDHEN, CDR2 SYDVKM. CDR3 length: 15 residues. Together with reference TRBV28 and TRBJ2-7, the CDR3 gives the full variable domain: DVKVTQSSRYLVKRTGEKVFLECVQDMDHENMFWYRQDPGLGLRLIYFSYDVKMKEKGDIPEGYSVSREKKERFSLILESASTNQTSMYLCASSPGLAGPLEQYFGPGTRLTVT.

The rearrangement links TRBV7-3 to TRBJ2-1, with D tentatively TRBD2 (6 bases). The CDR3 covers 16 residues. In germline, CDR1 is SGHTA, CDR2 FQGTGA. V lost 5 bases, J lost 6 bases, and 20 bases lay in between. This chain's CDR3 is CASSPQGLSALNEQFF. CDR3 DNA sequence: TGTGCCAGCAGCCCCCAGGGACTTTCTGCCCTCAATGAGCAGTTCTTC.

The V and J genes are TRBV7-2 and TRBJ2-3; D ambiguous. The length of the CDR3 is 14 residues. CDR1 is SGHTA and CDR2 is FQGNSA in the germline V gene. Deletions cut 1 base from V and 2 bases from J, with 7 bases between. CDR3 bases: TGTGCCAGCAGCTTAGGGAGCTCCACAGATACGCAGTATTTT. Translated: CASSLGSSTDTQYF.

The chain couples TRBV10-3 to TRBJ1-2, with 10 bases identical to TRBD1. The trim removed 6 bases at V and 3 bases at J, leaving 4 bases unmatched. The CDR3 sequence is 14 residues long. The germline gives CDR1 ENHRY, CDR2 SYGVKD. The CDR3 DNA follows: TGTGCCATCAGAGGGGACAGGGGAGACTATGGCTACACCTTC. This sequence encodes CAIRGDRGDYGYTF.

J is TRBJ1-2 and V is TRBV28; unclear D gene. Germline CDR1 reads MDHEN; CDR2 reads SYDVKM. V was pared by 0 bases and J by 0 bases, with 8 bases between. The CDR3 is made up of 15 amino acids. The CDR3 loop is CASSLWERANYGYTF. CDR3 coding DNA: TGTGCCAGCAGTTTATGGGAAAGGGCTAACTATGGCTACACCTTC.

The rearrangement links TRBV6-5 to TRBJ2-2; D is uncertain. The CDR3 has 16 amino acids. The germline V and J ends were trimmed by 0 bases and 5 bases, with 13 bases remaining between them. Germline V lookup: CDR1 MNHEY, CDR2 SVGAGI. The DNA for the CDR3 is TGTGCCAGCAGTTACTCGAGGATGGCAACAACCGGGGAGCTGTTTTTT. It yields the protein CASSYSRMATTGELFF.

The chain uses TRBV12-3 or TRBV12-4 and TRBJ1-1; D gene uncertain. The CDR3 spans 13 residues. Trimming stripped 8 bases from V and 3 bases from J, with 13 bases between. The CDR3 sequence: CASESRRDTEAFF. Written as DNA, the CDR3 is TGTGCCAGCGAAAGTCGACGGGACACTGAAGCTTTCTTT.

V gene TRBV4-3 combines with J gene TRBJ2-6, with D hard to call. V lost 1 base to trimming and J lost 1 base, with 11 bases between them. CDR1 is LGHNA and CDR2 is YSLEER in the germline V gene. The CDR3 is 17 residues long. The CDR3 protein is CASSQGRRMSGANVLTF. The CDR3 DNA is TGCGCCAGCAGCCAAGGCCGACGGATGTCTGGGGCCAACGTCCTGACTTTC.

The CDR3 loop reads CASSVDSYNSPLHF. Written as DNA, the CDR3 is TGTGCCAGCAGCGTCGACTCCTATAATTCACCCCTCCACTTT. The rearrangement joins TRBV5-8 to TRBJ1-6; D gene uncertain. CDR1 SGHTS and CDR2 YDEGEE come from the germline V gene. The germline V and J ends were trimmed by 4 bases and 0 bases, with 5 bases remaining between them. This CDR3 spans 14 amino acids.

The gene calls are TRBV28 and TRBJ2-2; 9 bases map to TRBD1. Unmatched junction bases numbered 6, after V lost 8 bases and J lost 5 bases. CDR3 size: 14 residues. Germline CDR1 MDHEN, CDR2 SYDVKM. The CDR3 DNA reads TGTGCCAGCCGACAGGGGGGAACGACCGGGGAGCTGTTTTTT. Translation: CASRQGGTTGELFF.

This clone was detected only once. V usage is TRBV3-1 (or the pseudogene TRBV3-2) and J usage is TRBJ1-2; tentative D call: TRBD1 (5 bases). Germline V gene lookup returns CDR1 LGHDT and CDR2 YNNKEL (reference sequence). This CDR3 spans 19 amino acids. V gave up 4 bases and J gave up 2 bases, with 26 bases separating them. CDR3 in DNA: TGTGCCAGCAGCCCGAACAAACAGGAACTGACTAATTTAAACTATGGCTACACCTTC. It encodes CASSPNKQELTNLNYGYTF.

The chain joins TRBV28 to TRBJ2-7; D perhaps matches TRBD2 (5 bases). Germline CDR1 and CDR2: MDHEN and SYDVKM. There are 13 residues in the CDR3. Trimming stripped 7 bases from V and 0 bases from J, with 10 bases between. This chain's CDR3 is CASTDSSSYEQYF. Written as DNA, the CDR3 is TGTGCCAGCACGGACTCAAGCTCCTACGAGCAGTACTTC.

The genes are TRBV28 and TRBJ1-4; 7 bases align to TRBD1. From germline, CDR1 is MDHEN and CDR2 SYDVKM. The CDR3 covers 15 residues. J gave up 7 bases and V 2 bases, and 7 bases lay outside the gene matches. The CDR3 loop is CASSLGGQFGEKLFF. CDR3 sequence (DNA): TGTGCCAGCAGTTTAGGGGGACAGTTTGGTGAAAAACTGTTTTTT.

This clone is a singleton in its sample. The chain recombines TRBV19 with TRBJ2-1; tentatively, D is TRBD1 (6 bases). Germline lookup yields CDR1 LNHDA and CDR2 SQIVND (reference sequence). The V end was cut by 5 bases, the J end by 1 base, with 9 bases between. The CDR3 is made up of 14 amino acids. In DNA form, the CDR3 reads TGTGCCAGTAGTCTACAGGGATCCTACAATGAGCAGTTCTTC. This encodes CASSLQGSYNEQFF. The full variable domain, with the rest looked up from reference TRBV19 and TRBJ2-1, is DGGITQSPKYLFRKEGQNVTLSCEQNLNHDAMYWYRQDPGQGLRLIYYSQIVNDFQKGDIAEGYSVSREKKESFPLTVTSAQKNPTAFYLCASSLQGSYNEQFFGPGTRLTVL.

CDR3 residues: CASSNSNGEAFF. DNA of the CDR3: TGTGCCAGTAGTAACAGTAATGGCGAAGCTTTCTTT. The chain is built from TRBV19 and TRBJ1-1; no reliable D call. V was cut by 4 bases and J by 8 bases, with 11 bases left in between. CDR1 and CDR2 from the germline V gene are LNHDA and SQIVND (reference sequence). This CDR3 region has 12 residues. The full variable domain, its missing parts supplied by reference TRBV19 and TRBJ1-1, is DGGITQSPKYLFRKEGQNVTLSCEQNLNHDAMYWYRQDPGQGLRLIYYSQIVNDFQKGDIAEGYSVSREKKESFPLTVTSAQKNPTAFYLCASSNSNGEAFFGQGTRLTVV.